The source of this TCR beta chain is a study of a mutant IDH1 vaccine in newly diagnosed glioma. Background on the study: Eight vaccinations reached patients in weeks 1, 3, 5, 7, 11, 15, 19 and 23. Vaccination was launched 4-6 weeks after radiotherapy alone, or with temozolomide cycles. Study-level points and caveats: Pseudoprogression looked unconnected to shifts in top peripheral T cell clonotypes.

TCRdb keeps only in-frame clones here, not all; method: immunoSEQ multiplex PCR. The repertoire has around 36,000 clones, 80% to 95% of them found once; the top ten carry over 2.5%. Comments on this clone: Its antigen is not known.

The CDR3 is 13 amino acids. Trimming pared 4 bases from V and 2 bases from J, leaving 10 bases between. CDR1 SQVTM and CDR2 ANQGSEA come from the germline V gene. Noted time point: week 5, during vaccination. The investigators gave 300 ug of mutant IDH1 20-mer peptide in each vaccine dose, together with topical imiquimod. This rearrangement joins TRBV29-1 to TRBJ2-3; TRBD1 or TRBD2 may be the D gene (6 bases each). The starting material was PBMCs, obtained from a glioma patient whose treatment included an IDH1 peptide vaccine. The sequence was obtained from a man aged 45-65 years with glioma. The CDR3 coding sequence is TGCAGCGTTGTAGGGGGACTCACAGATACGCAGTATTTT. Translation: CSVVGGLTDTQYF.